Listed below are T cell receptor beta chains from one sample, sequenced in a study of blood T cell repertoires in COVID-19. TCRdb's copy holds only in-frame clones and misses some; the assay was immunoSEQ multiplex PCR. The repertoire holds 150,000 to 200,000 clones, with around four fifths as singletons. Sample: peripheral blood. These receptors were collected from a woman in her sixties or seventies who had recovered from COVID-19. Both conserved end residues are part of each CDR3. D genes are given only for firm matches. Clone size is shown for a subset of rows, as once, few, many or a class of expanded clone.

d_call	clone_size	v_call	j_call	cdr3_aa	cdr3_nt
TRBD2	NA	TRBV5-1	TRBJ2-2	CASRTGTSGGDTGELFF	TGCGCCAGCAGAACCGGGACTAGCGGGGGGGACACCGGGGAGCTGTTTTTT
TRBD2	once	TRBV18	TRBJ2-3	CASSPVGTSRQSDTQYF	TGTGCCAGCTCACCGGTCGGGACTAGCCGGCAGTCAGATACGCAGTATTTT
TRBD1	NA	TRBV30	TRBJ2-7	CAWEGPGTVNYEQYF	TGTGCCTGGGAGGGGCCGGGGACAGTCAACTACGAGCAGTACTTC
NA	few	TRBV4-2	TRBJ2-6	CASSQDRGHSSGANVLTF	TGTGCCAGCAGCCAAGATAGAGGACATTCCTCTGGGGCCAACGTCCTGACTTTC
TRBD1	NA	TRBV20-1	TRBJ2-6	CSASIQGAGSGANVLTF	TGCAGTGCTAGTATTCAGGGGGCGGGTTCTGGGGCCAACGTCCTGACTTTC
NA	once	TRBV6-5	TRBJ1-3	CASISGGNTIYF	TGTGCCAGCATTTCCGGGGGAAACACCATATATTTT
TRBD2	NA	TRBV4-1	TRBJ2-1	CASSQDGASGASSYNEQFF	TGCGCCAGCAGCCAAGATGGGGCTAGCGGGGCCAGCTCCTACAATGAGCAGTTCTTC
TRBD1	NA	TRBV18	TRBJ2-3	CASSRDSQDTQYF	TGTGCCAGCTCTCGGGACAGCCAAGATACGCAGTATTTT
TRBD1	NA	TRBV11-2	TRBJ1-3	CASSLGFATGGNTIYF	TGTGCCAGCAGCTTAGGGTTTGCGACAGGGGGAAACACCATATATTTT
NA	few	TRBV29-1	TRBJ1-1	CSASTGLKTEAFF	TGCAGCGCATCCACAGGGTTGAAGACTGAAGCTTTCTTT
NA	NA	TRBV5-6	TRBJ2-7	CASSSSLRAYEQYF	TGTGCCAGCAGCTCTAGCCTCCGGGCCTACGAGCAGTACTTC
TRBD2	NA	TRBV11-3	TRBJ2-3	CASSLGASGTTDTQYF	TGTGCCAGCAGCTTAGGGGCTAGCGGGACCACAGATACGCAGTATTTT
TRBD1	NA	TRBV5-1	TRBJ2-7	CASTFTVGTGGYEQYF	TGCGCCAGCACCTTTACCGTCGGGACAGGGGGCTACGAGCAGTACTTC
TRBD1	NA	TRBV5-1	TRBJ2-3	CASSLEGQGDTQYF	TGCGCCAGCAGCTTGGAGGGACAGGGGGATACGCAGTATTTT
NA	NA	TRBV5-4	TRBJ2-5	CASSLPGEETQYF	TGTGCCAGCAGCCTCCCAGGGGAAGAGACCCAGTACTTC
NA	NA	TRBV28	TRBJ1-5	CASNIEGINQPQHF	TGTGCCAGCAATATCGAGGGTATCAATCAGCCCCAGCATTTT
TRBD2	NA	TRBV29-1	TRBJ2-5	CSATGLAGTLSYF	TGCAGCGCGACCGGACTAGCGGGGACCTTGAGTTACTTC
TRBD1	NA	TRBV18	TRBJ2-2	CASSPQGARAGELFF	TGTGCCAGCTCACCGCAGGGGGCGCGGGCCGGGGAGCTGTTTTTT
TRBD1	NA	TRBV7-8	TRBJ1-2	CASSTRARGEDGYTF	TGTGCCAGCAGCACCAGGGCCAGGGGGGAAGATGGCTACACCTTC
NA	few	TRBV5-1	TRBJ2-1	CASSRQKGYNEQFF	TGCGCCAGCAGCAGACAAAAGGGGTACAATGAGCAGTTCTTC
NA	few	TRBV18	TRBJ2-2	CASSPRQVANTGELFF	TGTGCCAGCTCACCACGACAGGTCGCGAACACCGGGGAGCTGTTTTTT
NA	NA	TRBV7-9	TRBJ1-2	CASSAGPLGGSYGYTF	TGTGCCAGCAGCGCGGGACCATTGGGGGGGAGCTATGGCTACACCTTC
NA	NA	TRBV30	TRBJ1-1	CAWSTEGGTEAFF	TGTGCCTGGAGTACCGAGGGGGGGACTGAAGCTTTCTTT
NA	NA	TRBV3-1/TRBV3-2	TRBJ2-1	CASSRRYEQFF	TGTGCCAGCAGCCGGAGGTATGAGCAGTTCTTC
NA	NA	TRBV7-3	TRBJ2-1	CASSKARAQGNEQFF	TGTGCCAGCAGCAAGGCCCGGGCCCAGGGCAATGAGCAGTTCTTC
TRBD2	NA	TRBV27	TRBJ2-2	CASSLPNPGLGSGELFF	TGTGCCAGCAGTTTGCCAAACCCGGGACTAGGATCCGGGGAGCTGTTTTTT
TRBD2	NA	TRBV4-2	TRBJ2-3	CASSQGAGLAGGDTQYF	TGTGCCAGCAGCCAAGGGGCCGGTCTAGCGGGAGGGGATACGCAGTATTTT
NA	NA	TRBV18	TRBJ1-1	CASSHGGEGRTEAFF	TGTGCCAGCTCCCACGGCGGGGAGGGCCGGACTGAAGCTTTCTTT
NA	few	TRBV12-3/TRBV12-4	TRBJ2-1	CASTTTSRTEQFF	TGTGCCAGCACCACAACAAGTCGCACTGAGCAGTTCTTC
TRBD2	NA	TRBV25-1	TRBJ2-5	CASSEWSGGGETQYF	TGTGCCAGCAGTGAATGGAGCGGGGGAGGGGAGACCCAGTACTTC
TRBD1	NA	TRBV19	TRBJ1-2	CASSPTGGVGGYTF	TGTGCCAGTAGTCCGACAGGGGGCGTTGGTGGCTACACCTTC
NA	NA	TRBV6-6	TRBJ1-2	CASTPGGAYGYTF	TGTGCCAGCACCCCCGGGGGGGCCTATGGCTACACCTTC
NA	NA	TRBV6-5	TRBJ2-1	CASSPGLANEQFF	TGTGCCAGCAGTCCGGGACTCGCCAATGAGCAGTTCTTC
NA	NA	TRBV7-8	TRBJ2-5	CASSPNRETQYF	TGTGCCAGCAGCCCGAACAGGGAGACCCAGTACTTC
NA	NA	TRBV29-1	TRBJ2-6	CSALRPGANVLTF	TGCAGCGCCCTACGCCCTGGGGCCAACGTCCTGACTTTC
NA	NA	TRBV18	TRBJ1-1	CASSRQENTEAFF	TGTGCCAGCTCACGGCAAGAGAACACTGAAGCTTTCTTT
TRBD1	NA	TRBV6-6	TRBJ1-2	CASRPGTGEGYTF	TGTGCCAGCAGACCCGGGACAGGGGAAGGCTACACCTTC
NA	few	TRBV3-1/TRBV3-2	TRBJ1-5	CASKLGTGGQPQHF	TGTGCCAGCAAGTTGGGGACGGGGGGACAGCCCCAGCATTTT
NA	NA	TRBV3-1/TRBV3-2	TRBJ1-4	CASSQDTGGRATNEKLFF	TGTGCCAGCAGCCAAGATACGGGGGGAAGGGCAACTAATGAAAAACTGTTTTTT
TRBD1	NA	TRBV30	TRBJ1-4	CAWRGTGREKLFF	TGTGCCTGGAGGGGGACAGGGCGCGAAAAACTGTTTTTT
TRBD1	NA	TRBV7-2	TRBJ2-1	CASSARGLSSSYNEQFF	TGTGCCAGCAGCGCCAGGGGGCTTTCGAGCTCCTACAATGAGCAGTTCTTC
NA	NA	TRBV27	TRBJ2-3	CASSLARDSDTQYF	TGTGCCAGCAGTTTAGCCCGAGACTCAGATACGCAGTATTTT
NA	NA	TRBV19	TRBJ1-1	CASSIGGGGTEAFF	TGTGCCAGTAGTATAGGGGGCGGGGGCACTGAAGCTTTCTTT
NA	NA	TRBV7-6	TRBJ1-1	CASSLGGETEAFF	TGTGCCAGCAGCTTAGGGGGGGAGACTGAAGCTTTCTTT
NA	NA	TRBV5-1	TRBJ2-3	CASSHSGDTQYF	TGCGCCAGCAGCCACAGCGGAGATACGCAGTATTTT
TRBD2	NA	TRBV19	TRBJ2-5	CASSSPQSDLSGRDKETQYF	TGTGCCAGTAGTTCCCCCCAATCAGACCTTAGCGGGAGGGACAAAGAGACCCAGTACTTC
NA	NA	TRBV18	TRBJ1-1	CASSPATGKTEAFF	TGTGCCAGCTCACCTGCGACGGGGAAGACTGAAGCTTTCTTT
NA	NA	TRBV6-2/TRBV6-3	TRBJ2-1	CASTPLPAGSYNEQFF	TGTGCCAGCACCCCCCTCCCCGCGGGCTCCTACAATGAGCAGTTCTTC
NA	NA	TRBV12-3/TRBV12-4	TRBJ2-3	CATADFPVDTQYF	TGTGCCACCGCAGATTTCCCCGTAGATACGCAGTATTTT
NA	NA	TRBV30	TRBJ1-1	CAWSASTEAFF	TGTGCCTGGAGTGCTTCCACTGAAGCTTTCTTT
NA	NA	TRBV7-8	TRBJ1-4	CATGLGGLSEKLFF	TGTGCCACCGGGTTGGGGGGGCTTAGTGAAAAACTGTTTTTT
TRBD1	NA	TRBV11-2	TRBJ2-7	CASSFGPGTGAYEQYF	TGTGCCAGCAGCTTCGGACCCGGGACAGGGGCCTACGAGCAGTACTTC
NA	NA	TRBV5-1	TRBJ2-1	CASSWGTLAFPGGYEQFF	TGCGCCAGCAGCTGGGGGACCCTAGCGTTCCCGGGCGGTTATGAGCAGTTCTTC
TRBD1	NA	TRBV27	TRBJ2-2	CASSLFGRGLGGELFF	TGTGCCAGCAGTTTATTTGGCAGGGGGCTTGGCGGGGAGCTGTTTTTT
TRBD1	NA	TRBV6-5	TRBJ1-4	CASRPIQGGEKLFF	TGTGCCAGCAGACCCATACAGGGGGGGGAAAAACTGTTTTTT
NA	NA	TRBV5-5	TRBJ1-2	CASSLEGRTYGYTF	TGTGCCAGCAGCTTGGAGGGGCGGACCTATGGCTACACCTTC
NA	NA	TRBV5-5	TRBJ1-6	CASSLGQTNSPLHF	TGTGCCAGCAGCTTGGGACAGACTAATTCACCCCTCCACTTT
NA	NA	TRBV11-3	TRBJ1-1	CASSLGGPDTEAFF	TGTGCCAGCAGCTTAGGAGGCCCGGACACTGAAGCTTTCTTT